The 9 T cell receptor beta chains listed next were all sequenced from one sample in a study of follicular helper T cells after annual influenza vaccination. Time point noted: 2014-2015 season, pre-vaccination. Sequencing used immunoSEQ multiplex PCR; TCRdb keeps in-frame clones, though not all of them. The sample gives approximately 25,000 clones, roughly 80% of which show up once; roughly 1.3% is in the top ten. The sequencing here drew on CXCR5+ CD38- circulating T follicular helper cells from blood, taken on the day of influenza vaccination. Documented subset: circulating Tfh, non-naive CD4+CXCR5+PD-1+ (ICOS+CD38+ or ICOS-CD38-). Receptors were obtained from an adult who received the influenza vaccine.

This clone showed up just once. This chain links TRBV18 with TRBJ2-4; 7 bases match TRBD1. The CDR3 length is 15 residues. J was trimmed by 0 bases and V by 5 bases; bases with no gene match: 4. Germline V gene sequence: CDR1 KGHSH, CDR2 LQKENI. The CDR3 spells CASSKTGLAKNIQYF. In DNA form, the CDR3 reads TGTGCCAGCTCAAAGACAGGGTTAGCCAAAAACATTCAGTACTTC.

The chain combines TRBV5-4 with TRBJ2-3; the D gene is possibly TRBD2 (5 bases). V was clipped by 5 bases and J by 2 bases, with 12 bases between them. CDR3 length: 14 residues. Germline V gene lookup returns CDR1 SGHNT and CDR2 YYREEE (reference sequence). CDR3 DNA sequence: TGTGCCAGCAGACCTACCCGGGACACAGATACGCAGTATTTT. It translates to CASRPTRDTDTQYF.

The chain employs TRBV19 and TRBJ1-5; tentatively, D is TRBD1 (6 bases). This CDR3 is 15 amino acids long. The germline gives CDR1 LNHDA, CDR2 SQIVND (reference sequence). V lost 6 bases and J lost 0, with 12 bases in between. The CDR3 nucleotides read TGTGCCAGTAGCTTGACAGGCTATAGCAATCAGCCCCAGCATTTT. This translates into CASSLTGYSNQPQHF.

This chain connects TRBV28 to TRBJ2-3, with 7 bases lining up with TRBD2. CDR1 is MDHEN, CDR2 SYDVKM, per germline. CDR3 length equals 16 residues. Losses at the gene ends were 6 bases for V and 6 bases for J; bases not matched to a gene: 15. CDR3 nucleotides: TGTGCCAGCAGGCCCCCCCAGGGCCACGGGGGGGATACGCAGTATTTT. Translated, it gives CASRPPQGHGGDTQYF.

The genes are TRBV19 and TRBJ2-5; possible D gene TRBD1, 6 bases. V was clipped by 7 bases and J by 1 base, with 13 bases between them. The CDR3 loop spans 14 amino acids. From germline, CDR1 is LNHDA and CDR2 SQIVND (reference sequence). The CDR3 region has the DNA TGTGCCAGTACGGACAGACTCCTCCAAGAGACCCAGTACTTC. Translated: CASTDRLLQETQYF. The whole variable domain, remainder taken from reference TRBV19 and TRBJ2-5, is DGGITQSPKYLFRKEGQNVTLSCEQNLNHDAMYWYRQDPGQGLRLIYYSQIVNDFQKGDIAEGYSVSREKKESFPLTVTSAQKNPTAFYLCASTDRLLQETQYFGPGTRLLVL.

As DNA, the CDR3 is TGTGCCAGCAGGACAGGGGCCCCCTACGAGCAGTACTTC. It is translated as CASRTGAPYEQYF. The genes are TRBV27 and TRBJ2-7; 8 bases are a match to TRBD1. V gave up 6 bases and J gave up 2 bases; unmatched junction bases: 3. This CDR3 is built from 13 residues. Germline V CDR1 and CDR2: MNHEY, SMNVEV (reference sequence).

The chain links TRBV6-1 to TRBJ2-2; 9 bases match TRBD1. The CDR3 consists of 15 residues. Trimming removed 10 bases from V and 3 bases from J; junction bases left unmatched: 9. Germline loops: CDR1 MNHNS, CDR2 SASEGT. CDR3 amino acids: CATKQGARYTGELFF. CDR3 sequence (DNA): TGTGCCACCAAACAGGGGGCGCGGTACACCGGGGAGCTGTTTTTT.

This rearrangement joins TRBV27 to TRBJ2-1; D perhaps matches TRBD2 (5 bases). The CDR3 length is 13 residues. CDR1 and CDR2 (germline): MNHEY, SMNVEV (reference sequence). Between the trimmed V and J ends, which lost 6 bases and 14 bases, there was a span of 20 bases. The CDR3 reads CASSPLRAPYEFF. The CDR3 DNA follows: TGTGCCAGCAGCCCCTTGAGGGCCCCCTATGAGTTCTTC.

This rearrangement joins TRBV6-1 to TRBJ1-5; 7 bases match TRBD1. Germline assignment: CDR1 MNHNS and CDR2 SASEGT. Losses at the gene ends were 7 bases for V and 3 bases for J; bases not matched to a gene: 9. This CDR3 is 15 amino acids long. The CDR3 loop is CASIPQGVFNQPQHF. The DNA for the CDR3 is TGTGCCAGCATCCCTCAGGGGGTCTTCAATCAGCCCCAGCATTTT.